This TCR beta chain was profiled in a study of blood T cell repertoires in COVID-19. This CDR3 contains 14 residues. The V segment lost 4 bases and the J segment 9 bases; nucleotides outside the gene matches: 5. Germline loops: CDR1 SGHRS, CDR2 YFSETQ. This clone has only one observation. TCRdb's table, derived via immunoSEQ multiplex PCR, lists solely in-frame clones and lacks some. The sample includes some 100,000 clones, roughly 90% of them seen just once. The chain combines TRBV5-1 with TRBJ2-1, with 12 nucleotides matching TRBD2. Input material: peripheral blood. This receptor was identified in a man aged 55 to 70 with acute or convalescent COVID-19. CDR3 sequence reads: CASSTTSGRLEQFF. DNA of the CDR3: TGCGCCAGCAGCACGACTAGCGGGAGACTTGAGCAGTTCTTC.